Following are 3 T cell receptor beta chains from one sample sequenced in a study of cytomegalovirus exposure and HLA in healthy donors. Clones were sequenced by immunoSEQ multiplex PCR, and TCRdb holds only the in-frame ones, with some missing. In the table there are over 200,000 clones, 85% to 90% of which are singletons. The sample comprised PBMCs. The receptors come from a woman aged 18-29 years in good health and CMV-seronegative.

The table lists this clone with a count of one. The gene calls are TRBV25-1 and TRBJ2-5, with 12 bases lining up with TRBD2. The trim removed 4 bases at V and 4 bases at J, leaving 4 bases unmatched. The CDR3 extends over 15 amino acids. Germline lookup yields CDR1 MGHDK and CDR2 SYGVNS. The CDR3 region is CASSVLAGGPETQYF. In DNA, the CDR3 is TGTGCCAGCAGTGTCCTAGCGGGAGGGCCAGAGACCCAGTACTTC.

This rearrangement joins TRBV9 to TRBJ1-1, with D maybe TRBD1 (5 bases). Germline loops: CDR1 SGDLS, CDR2 YYNGEE. Trimming left V 1 base short and J 4 bases short, with 8 bases between. CDR3 length equals 13 residues. The CDR3 region is CASSVSQGTEAFF. CDR3 nucleotides: TGTGCCAGCAGCGTATCGCAGGGCACTGAAGCTTTCTTT.

This clone was seen more than once but under ten times. This chain uses TRBV15 with TRBJ2-7, with TRBD2 matching over 8 bases. The length of the CDR3 is 16 residues. Per germline, CDR1 LNHNV and CDR2 YYDKDF (reference sequence). With 0 bases clipped from V and 3 bases from J, the junction kept 7 bases outside the gene matches. The CDR3 region has the DNA TGTGCCACCAGCAGAGATCGGAGTAGCGGGAACTACGAGCAGTACTTC. Translation: CATSRDRSSGNYEQYF.